Each of the 9 T cell receptor beta chains below was sequenced from the same sample in a study of beta chain features in type 1 diabetes. Expressed TCRB transcripts were sequenced because the entire RNA isolate underwent reverse transcription. The method was immunoSEQ multiplex PCR; TCRdb's version includes in-frame clones alone and lacks a portion of them. The top ten hold about 0.02% of the sample, which has hundreds of thousands of clones, roughly 15% seen once. The sample taken for sequencing was naive CD4+ T cells from blood. These receptors all come from a woman aged 18-29 years in good health.

This clone was picked up a small number of times. The chain couples TRBV28 to TRBJ2-1, with 8 bases identical to TRBD2. This CDR3 is built from 15 residues. V shed 3 bases and J 0 bases; nucleotides not matched to a gene: 1. The germline gives CDR1 MDHEN, CDR2 SYDVKM. CDR3 amino acids: CASSFSGSSYNEQFF. CDR3 nucleotides: TGTGCCAGCAGTTTCAGCGGGAGCTCCTACAATGAGCAGTTCTTC.

This clone was counted a few times. J is TRBJ2-1 and V is TRBV5-1, with 8 bases fitting TRBD2. Germline values: CDR1 SGHRS, CDR2 YFSETQ. After removal of 6 bases from V and 8 bases from J, the junction contained 13 bases not matched to a gene. The length of the CDR3 is 15 residues. The CDR3: CASKFQAGGGDEQFF. The DNA for the CDR3 is TGCGCCAGCAAGTTTCAGGCGGGAGGAGGGGATGAGCAGTTCTTC.

The chain has TRBV2 and TRBJ1-1, with D unclear. V dropped 7 bases and J dropped 3 bases, with 6 bases sitting between them. Germline V lookup: CDR1 SNHLY, CDR2 FYNNEI. CDR3 length: 11 amino acids. CDR3: CASNWHTEAFF. As DNA, the CDR3 is TGTGCCAGCAATTGGCACACTGAAGCTTTCTTT.

V usage is TRBV28 and J usage is TRBJ2-7; 7 positions agree with TRBD2. The ends lost 3 bases at V and 13 bases at J; junction bases unmatched: 15. Germline values: CDR1 MDHEN, CDR2 SYDVKM. The CDR3 is 14 amino acids. Written as DNA, the CDR3 is TGTGCCAGCAGTTTGAGTCTCCGGGGGAGGGAGGACTACTTC. Protein product: CASSLSLRGREDYF. Supplemented by reference TRBV28 and TRBJ2-7, the full variable domain reads DVKVTQSSRYLVKRTGEKVFLECVQDMDHENMFWYRQDPGLGLRLIYFSYDVKMKEKGDIPEGYSVSREKKERFSLILESASTNQTSMYLCASSLSLRGREDYFGPGTRLTVT.

The gene calls are TRBV7-2 and TRBJ2-5; TRBD2 matches at 9 bases. Near its end, the DNA agrees better with TRBJ2-7, so the J call may be wrong. Germline V gene sequence: CDR1 SGHTA, CDR2 FQGNSA. The CDR3 loop spans 15 amino acids. CDR3 residues: CASSYLAGFSYEQYF. Written as DNA, the CDR3 is TGTGCCAGCAGCTATCTAGCGGGGTTCTCCTACGAGCAGTACTTC.

This clone was seen a few times. This chain connects TRBV15 to TRBJ2-1, with 10 bases fitting TRBD2. CDR1 is LNHNV and CDR2 is YYDKDF in the germline V gene (reference sequence). The CDR3 runs 17 residues. Trimming cost V 1 base and J 3 bases; bases outside gene matches: 6. The CDR3 nucleotides read TGTGCCACCAGCAGAGCTTTTGGGACTAGCGACTACAATGAGCAGTTCTTC. Amino acid sequence: CATSRAFGTSDYNEQFF.

The chain uses TRBV5-1 and TRBJ2-3; TRBD1 is a possible D gene (5 bases). Germline CDR1 and CDR2: SGHRS and YFSETQ. V dropped 4 bases and J dropped 0 bases, with 15 bases sitting between them. The CDR3 sequence is 16 residues long. The CDR3 spells CASSLRQRFSTDTQYF. CDR3 DNA sequence: TGCGCCAGCAGCCTAAGACAGAGATTTAGCACAGATACGCAGTATTTT.

The chain employs TRBV10-3 and TRBJ1-2; D gene uncertain. The germline V gene encodes CDR1 ENHRY and CDR2 SYGVKD. This CDR3 has 13 amino acids. The germline V and J ends were trimmed by 2 bases and 2 bases, with 6 bases remaining between them. CDR3 nucleotide sequence: TGTGCCATCAGTGAGGGAGGGAACTATGGCTACACCTTC. The encoded protein is CAISEGGNYGYTF.

CDR3 sequence: CASSPGGNTIYF. CDR3 sequence (DNA): TGTGCCAGCAGCCCGGGTGGAAACACCATATATTTT. This chain uses TRBV11-3 with TRBJ1-3; D is uncertain. The CDR3 has 12 amino acids. The V gene lost 5 bases and the J gene lost 3 bases, with 5 bases spanning the gap. Germline V gene sequence: CDR1 SGHNT, CDR2 YENEEA.